The 27 T cell receptor beta chains presented below share a single source sample, sequenced in a study of blood T cell repertoires in COVID-19. The method was immunoSEQ multiplex PCR; TCRdb's version includes in-frame clones alone and lacks a portion of them. This sample yields about 94,000 clones, of which roughly 84% are seen a single time; approximately 6.7% belongs to the top ten. Input material: peripheral blood. The receptor set was obtained from a man between 60 and 75 years old with acute or convalescent COVID-19.

This clone has more than one count but fewer than ten. The chain is built from TRBV5-1 and TRBJ2-5, with 9 positions matching TRBD2. J was trimmed by 7 bases and V by 2 bases; bases with no gene match: 3. CDR1 and CDR2 (germline): SGHRS, YFSETQ. The CDR3 loop spans 13 amino acids. CDR3 DNA: TGCGCCAGCAGCTTCGAACTAGCGGGGACCCAGTACTTC. It codes for CASSFELAGTQYF.

There are a few counts of this clone. This rearrangement joins TRBV11-2 to TRBJ1-1; 11 nucleotides align to TRBD1. J was trimmed by 5 bases and V by 9 bases; bases with no gene match: 20. Germline CDR1 SGHAT, CDR2 FQNNGV. The CDR3 is made up of 18 amino acids. CDR3 residues: CASKPGTGGRTVGTEAFF. Written as DNA, the CDR3 is TGTGCCAGTAAGCCCGGGACAGGGGGTAGGACGGTTGGAACTGAAGCTTTCTTT.

This clone has just one count. This chain connects TRBV12-3 or TRBV12-4 to TRBJ1-6, with D possibly matching TRBD1 (6 bases). Trimming took 3 bases from V and 10 from J, leaving 10 bases between them. The length of the CDR3 is 13 residues. CDR3 nucleotides: TGTGCCAGCAGTTTGCAGGGGAAGTCACCCCTCCACTTT. Translating it yields CASSLQGKSPLHF.

The rearrangement uses TRBV5-8 and TRBJ2-5, with 8 nucleotides matching TRBD2. This CDR3 is 15 amino acids long. With V trimmed by 5 bases and J by 2 bases, 8 bases remained unmatched. From germline, CDR1 is SGHTS and CDR2 YDEGEE. The CDR3 here is CASRYKLAAQETQYF. The CDR3 nucleotides read TGTGCCAGCAGGTACAAACTAGCGGCACAAGAGACCCAGTACTTC.

This clone was counted only a few times. J is TRBJ2-3 and V is TRBV13, with D possibly TRBD2 on 5 matching bases. The V end was cut by 5 bases, the J end by 4 bases, with 10 bases between. Germline CDR1 reads PRHDT; CDR2 reads FYEKMQ (reference sequence). The CDR3 is 13 residues long. The DNA for the CDR3 is TGTGCCAGCAGCCCCATGAGGGCAGATACGCAGTATTTT. This encodes CASSPMRADTQYF. Combining the CDR3 with reference TRBV13 and TRBJ2-3 gives the whole variable domain AAGVIQSPRHLIKEKRETATLKCYPIPRHDTVYWYQQGPGQDPQFLISFYEKMQSDKGSIPDRFSAQQFSDYHSELNMSSLELGDSALYFCASSPMRADTQYFGPGTRLTVL.

The CDR3 region has the DNA TGTGCCAGCACAGCTGGTGGGCCTAGCACAGATACGCAGTATTTT. Encoded protein: CASTAGGPSTDTQYF. The chain links TRBV6-5 to TRBJ2-3; D is ambiguous. V was trimmed by 7 bases and J by 0 bases, leaving 14 bases between them. The germline CDR1 and CDR2 sequences are MNHEY and SVGAGI. The CDR3 is 15 amino acids.

This clone was found once. The chain links TRBV2 to TRBJ1-2; D perhaps matches TRBD1 (5 bases). In germline, CDR1 is SNHLY, CDR2 FYNNEI. V lost 10 bases and J 0 bases, leaving 15 bases between the germline ends. This CDR3 region has 14 residues. Written as DNA, the CDR3 is TGTGCCATGGGGGGACTGACTCCTAACTATGGCTACACCTTC. As protein: CAMGGLTPNYGYTF.

The sample holds one count of this clone. V and J are TRBV6-2 or TRBV6-3 and TRBJ1-1; TRBD1 aligns across 7 bases. V shed 0 bases, J shed 3 bases, and the junction held 13 bases outside the gene matches. CDR1 is MNHEY, CDR2 SVGEGT, per germline. The CDR3 is 18 residues long. The CDR3 spells CASSYSTGQRQGYTEAFF. For the CDR3, the DNA is TGTGCCAGCAGTTACTCGACTGGGCAGAGACAGGGCTACACTGAAGCTTTCTTT.

This clone was seen a handful of times. The J gene is TRBJ2-7, the V gene TRBV19; 8 nucleotides match TRBD1. The CDR3 has 15 residues. J gave up 5 bases and V 1 base, and 7 bases lay outside the gene matches. The germline gives CDR1 LNHDA, CDR2 SQIVND (reference sequence). The CDR3 region has the DNA TGTGCCAGTAGTATAGGGACAGGGAATGGAAACGAGCAGTACTTC. Its protein product is CASSIGTGNGNEQYF.

J is TRBJ1-5 and V is TRBV19, with a tentative D call TRBD1 (6 bases). The CDR3 is 14 residues long. Germline V CDR1 and CDR2: LNHDA, SQIVND (reference sequence). Deletions cut 7 bases from V and 3 bases from J, with 13 bases between. The CDR3 bases are TGTGCCAGTACCACCGACAGGCTCAATCAGCCCCAGCATTTT. Its translation is CASTTDRLNQPQHF.

The chain is built from TRBV28 and TRBJ2-5, with 9 bases fitting TRBD1. The CDR3 is 16 residues long. Germline CDR1 is MDHEN and CDR2 is SYDVKM. Trimming took 6 bases from V and 2 from J; bases not matched to a gene: 10. The CDR3 here is CASSPSTGGRQETQYF. Here the CDR3 DNA reads TGTGCCAGCAGCCCCTCGACAGGGGGTAGACAAGAGACCCAGTACTTC.

The rearrangement joins TRBV7-3 to TRBJ1-5, with D unclear. This CDR3 spans 13 amino acids. Germline V gives CDR1 SGHTA, CDR2 FQGTGA. Trimming left V 0 bases short and J 9 bases short, with 9 bases between. The CDR3 loop is CASSLTASGPQHF. The CDR3 DNA is TGTGCCAGCAGCTTAACAGCCTCAGGGCCCCAGCATTTT.

The gene calls are TRBV11-3 and TRBJ2-1, with TRBD1 matching 7 bases. V trimming: 5 bases; J trimming: 0 bases; junction bases outside the gene matches: 4. This CDR3 comprises 15 residues. The germline gives CDR1 SGHNT, CDR2 YENEEA. CDR3 in DNA: TGTGCCAGCAGCAACCGGGACAGCTCCTACAATGAGCAGTTCTTC. Translation gives CASSNRDSSYNEQFF.

The CDR3 sequence: CASNPGTGSMAQHF. The CDR3, as DNA: TGTGCCAGCAACCCGGGGACAGGGTCCATGGCCCAGCATTTT. The gene calls are TRBV9 and TRBJ1-5; 9 bases match TRBD1. Trimming took 6 bases from V and 11 from J; bases not matched to a gene: 12. This CDR3 region has 14 residues. Germline-derived CDR1 and CDR2 are SGDLS and YYNGEE.

The rearrangement links TRBV19 to TRBJ2-1; D gene unclear. The length of the CDR3 is 16 residues. Trimming shortened V by 3 bases and J by 2 bases, and 14 bases separated the two germline ends. The germline V gene has CDR1 LNHDA and CDR2 SQIVND (reference sequence). DNA of the CDR3: TGTGCCAGTAGTATTTTCGGCGGAGAAGCCTACAATGAGCAGTTCTTC. Amino acids: CASSIFGGEAYNEQFF.

The chain carries TRBV5-5 and TRBJ1-4, with TRBD1 identical over 9 bases. The CDR3 extends over 16 amino acids. With 3 bases clipped from V and 3 bases from J, the junction kept 6 bases outside the gene matches. Looked up from germline, CDR1 is SGHKS and CDR2 is YYEKEE (reference sequence). The CDR3 spells CASSWDRVGANEKLFF. CDR3 DNA: TGTGCCAGCAGCTGGGACAGGGTAGGGGCTAATGAAAAACTGTTTTTT.

The chain links TRBV27 to TRBJ1-2; D is uncertain. The CDR3 is 17 residues long. CDR1 and CDR2 from the germline V gene are MNHEY and SMNVEV (reference sequence). Trimming removed 2 bases from V and 5 bases from J, with 21 bases in between. CDR3 coding DNA: TGTGCCAGCAGTTTAAGGGCCGTTGCGGGCTTGTGGTATGGCTACACCTTC. Its translation: CASSLRAVAGLWYGYTF.

The chain couples TRBV4-2 to TRBJ2-7; D may be TRBD1 (5 bases). The CDR3 runs to 17 residues. Germline lookup yields CDR1 LGHNA and CDR2 YNFKEQ. The germline V and J ends were trimmed by 0 bases and 7 bases, with 22 bases remaining between them. In nucleotides, the CDR3 is TGTGCCAGCAGCCAAGAAGTAATCGGGTCAGGGCGAGTGGAGCAGTACTTC. Its translation: CASSQEVIGSGRVEQYF.

The chain combines TRBV2 with TRBJ1-3; D gene uncertain. CDR1 SNHLY and CDR2 FYNNEI come from the germline V gene. The germline V and J ends were trimmed by 4 bases and 8 bases, with 15 bases remaining between them. The CDR3 has 14 residues. The CDR3 region has the DNA TGTGCCAGCAGTGTCTCGGCCGCCGGGGACACCATATATTTT. This gives the protein CASSVSAAGDTIYF.

The chain uses TRBV18 and TRBJ2-2, with a possible D match to TRBD2 (6 bases). This CDR3 comprises 15 residues. The germline V gene encodes CDR1 KGHSH and CDR2 LQKENI. Between the trimmed V and J ends, which lost 5 bases and 4 bases, there was a span of 14 bases. CDR3 residues: CASSREDFATGELFF. CDR3 sequence (DNA): TGTGCCAGCTCAAGGGAGGACTTCGCCACCGGGGAGCTGTTTTTT.

This chain links TRBV7-2 with TRBJ2-6; D is possibly TRBD1 (5 bases). CDR3 length: 17 amino acids. Trimming pared 4 bases from V and 0 bases from J, leaving 13 bases between. From germline, CDR1 is SGHTA and CDR2 FQGNSA. CDR3 in DNA: TGTGCCAGCAGCTCGACAGTCACCTCCTCTGGGGCCAACGTCCTGACTTTC. It translates to CASSSTVTSSGANVLTF. The whole variable domain, remainder taken from reference TRBV7-2 and TRBJ2-6, is GAGVSQSPSNKVTEKGKDVELRCDPISGHTALYWYRQSLGQGLEFLIYFQGNSAPDKSGLPSDRFSAERTGGSVSTLTIQRTQQEDSAVYLCASSSTVTSSGANVLTFGAGSRLTVL.

Note on this clone: At one of its ends the junction is not consistent with the germline gene, which may arise from a read error. CDR3 bases: TGTGCCAGCTCACCATCCCACCTAACGGGGGAGAAGCACTTC. Its protein product is CASSPSHLTGEKHF. This sequence joins TRBV18 and TRBJ2-7; possible D gene TRBD2, 6 bases. This CDR3 is 14 amino acids long. Germline values: CDR1 KGHSH, CDR2 LQKENI.

The count of this clone is one. The V and J genes are TRBV3-1 (or the pseudogene TRBV3-2) and TRBJ1-1; the D gene is possibly TRBD1 (6 bases). The CDR3 consists of 16 residues. The V and J ends lost 4 bases and 0 bases respectively, with 15 bases between them. Germline V lookup: CDR1 LGHDT, CDR2 YNNKEL (reference sequence). CDR3 loop: CASSPWTANMNTEAFF. The CDR3, as DNA: TGTGCCAGCAGCCCATGGACAGCTAACATGAACACTGAAGCTTTCTTT.

V usage is TRBV6-5 and J usage is TRBJ1-2; D possibly corresponds to TRBD1 (5 bases). The germline V and J ends were trimmed by 5 bases and 4 bases, with 11 bases remaining between them. The CDR3 is made up of 13 amino acids. Germline lookup yields CDR1 MNHEY and CDR2 SVGAGI. The CDR3 DNA reads as TGTGCCAGCAGTCGGCAGGGAACCTATGGCTACACCTTC. Translated: CASSRQGTYGYTF.

The chain uses TRBV10-3 and TRBJ2-2; a possible D gene is TRBD2 (6 bases). Trimming took 5 bases from V and 0 from J, leaving 10 bases between them. This CDR3 has 15 residues. Germline V gene sequence: CDR1 ENHRY, CDR2 SYGVKD. The CDR3 loop reads CAISPGLANTGELFF. CDR3 sequence (DNA): TGTGCCATCAGTCCGGGACTGGCGAACACCGGGGAGCTGTTTTTT.

The CDR3 loop is CASGGDLPYGYTF. The CDR3, as DNA: TGTGCCAGTGGGGGGGACCTTCCCTATGGCTACACCTTC. The genes are TRBV12-3 or TRBV12-4 and TRBJ1-2; D may be TRBD1 (5 bases). The CDR3 sequence is 13 residues long. Trimming removed 9 bases at V and 4 bases at J, with 15 bases between.

The chain uses TRBV19 and TRBJ1-4; 10 bases fit TRBD1. This CDR3 comprises 17 residues. The V gene end was trimmed by 5 bases and the J gene end by 0 bases; junction bases not matched to a gene: 6. Germline V lookup: CDR1 LNHDA, CDR2 SQIVND (reference sequence). For the CDR3, the DNA is TGTGCCAGTAGTCCGGGACAGGGGTATGCAACTAATGAAAAACTGTTTTTT. It translates to CASSPGQGYATNEKLFF.